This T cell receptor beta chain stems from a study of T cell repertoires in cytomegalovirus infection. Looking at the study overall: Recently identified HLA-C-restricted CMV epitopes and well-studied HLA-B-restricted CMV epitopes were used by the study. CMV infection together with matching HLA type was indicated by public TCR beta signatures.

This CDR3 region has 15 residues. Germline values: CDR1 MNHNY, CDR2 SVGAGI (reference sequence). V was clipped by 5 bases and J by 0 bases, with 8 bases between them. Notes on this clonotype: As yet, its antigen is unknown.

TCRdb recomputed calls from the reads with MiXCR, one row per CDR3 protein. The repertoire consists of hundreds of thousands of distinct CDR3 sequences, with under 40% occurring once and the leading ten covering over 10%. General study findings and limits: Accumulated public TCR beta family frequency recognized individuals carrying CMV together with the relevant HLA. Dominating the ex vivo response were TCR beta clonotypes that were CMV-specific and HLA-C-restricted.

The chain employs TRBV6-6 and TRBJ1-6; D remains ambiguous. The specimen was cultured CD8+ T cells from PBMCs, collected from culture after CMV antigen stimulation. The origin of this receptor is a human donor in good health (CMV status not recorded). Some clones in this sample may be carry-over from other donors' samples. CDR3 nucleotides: TGTGCCAGCAGTACGGAGGACTCCTATAATTCACCCCTCCACTTT. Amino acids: CASSTEDSYNSPLHF.